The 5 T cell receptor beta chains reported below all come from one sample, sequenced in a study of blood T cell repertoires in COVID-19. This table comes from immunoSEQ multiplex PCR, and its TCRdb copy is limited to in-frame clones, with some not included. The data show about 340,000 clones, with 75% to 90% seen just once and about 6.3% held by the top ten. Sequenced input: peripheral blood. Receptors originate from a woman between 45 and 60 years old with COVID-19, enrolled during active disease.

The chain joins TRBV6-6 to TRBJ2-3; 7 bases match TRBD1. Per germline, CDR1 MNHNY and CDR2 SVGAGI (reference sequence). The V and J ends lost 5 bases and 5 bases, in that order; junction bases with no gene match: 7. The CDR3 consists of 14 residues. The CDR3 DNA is TGTGCCAGCAGTACCGGGACAGTCCTAGATACGCAGTATTTT. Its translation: CASSTGTVLDTQYF.

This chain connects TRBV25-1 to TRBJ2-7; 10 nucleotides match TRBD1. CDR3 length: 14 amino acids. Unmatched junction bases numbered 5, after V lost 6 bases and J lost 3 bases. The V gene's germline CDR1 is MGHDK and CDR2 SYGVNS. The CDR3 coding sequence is TGTGCCAGCAGCCCGGGACAGGGGATCTACGAGCAGTACTTC. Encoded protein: CASSPGQGIYEQYF.

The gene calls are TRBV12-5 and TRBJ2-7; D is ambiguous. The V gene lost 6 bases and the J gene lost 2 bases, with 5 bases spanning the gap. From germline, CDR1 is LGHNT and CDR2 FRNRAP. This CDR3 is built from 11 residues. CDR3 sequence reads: CASGSAYEQYF. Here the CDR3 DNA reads TGTGCTAGTGGGTCAGCCTACGAGCAGTACTTC.

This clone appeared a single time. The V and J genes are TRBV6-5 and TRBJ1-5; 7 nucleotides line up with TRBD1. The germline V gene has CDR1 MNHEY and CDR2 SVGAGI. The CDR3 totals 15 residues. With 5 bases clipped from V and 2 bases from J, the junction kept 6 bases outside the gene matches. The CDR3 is CASSRQGARNQPQHF. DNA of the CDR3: TGTGCCAGCAGTCGACAGGGTGCGCGCAATCAGCCCCAGCATTTT.

CDR3 residues: CAWSGGGGYTF. CDR3 DNA: TGTGCCTGGAGCGGAGGAGGAGGCTACACCTTC. V is TRBV30 and J is TRBJ1-2; D is uncertain. Germline CDR1 reads GTSNPN; CDR2 reads SVGIG (reference sequence). The V and J ends lost 3 bases and 8 bases respectively, with 10 bases between them. This CDR3 has 11 residues.